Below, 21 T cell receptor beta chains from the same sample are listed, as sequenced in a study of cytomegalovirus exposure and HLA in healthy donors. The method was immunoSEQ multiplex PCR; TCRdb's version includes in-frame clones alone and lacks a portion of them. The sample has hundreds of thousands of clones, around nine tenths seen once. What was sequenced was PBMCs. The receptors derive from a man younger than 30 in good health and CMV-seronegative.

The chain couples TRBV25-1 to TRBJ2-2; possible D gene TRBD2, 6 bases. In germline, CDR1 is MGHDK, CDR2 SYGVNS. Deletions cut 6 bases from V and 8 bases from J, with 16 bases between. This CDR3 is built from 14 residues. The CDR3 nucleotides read TGTGCCAGCAGGCCGTCGGCGGGGACGGGGGAGCTGTTTTTT. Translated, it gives CASRPSAGTGELFF.

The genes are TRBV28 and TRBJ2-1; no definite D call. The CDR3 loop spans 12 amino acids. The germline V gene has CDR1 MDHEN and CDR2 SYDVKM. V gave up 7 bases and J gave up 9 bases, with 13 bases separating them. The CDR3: CASTTVEFEQFF. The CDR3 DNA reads TGTGCCAGCACCACAGTCGAGTTTGAGCAGTTCTTC.

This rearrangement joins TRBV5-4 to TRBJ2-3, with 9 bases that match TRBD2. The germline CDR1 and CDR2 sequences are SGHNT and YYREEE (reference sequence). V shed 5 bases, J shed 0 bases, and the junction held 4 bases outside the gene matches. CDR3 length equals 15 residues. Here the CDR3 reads CASRSTSGSTDTQYF. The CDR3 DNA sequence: TGTGCCAGCAGGTCAACTAGCGGGAGCACAGATACGCAGTATTTT.

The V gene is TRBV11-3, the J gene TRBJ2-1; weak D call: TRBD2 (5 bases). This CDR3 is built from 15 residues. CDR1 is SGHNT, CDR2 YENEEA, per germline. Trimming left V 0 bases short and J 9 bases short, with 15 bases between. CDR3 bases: TGTGCCAGCAGCTTAGATCCGGGGAATGACGGTGAGCAGTTCTTC. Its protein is CASSLDPGNDGEQFF.

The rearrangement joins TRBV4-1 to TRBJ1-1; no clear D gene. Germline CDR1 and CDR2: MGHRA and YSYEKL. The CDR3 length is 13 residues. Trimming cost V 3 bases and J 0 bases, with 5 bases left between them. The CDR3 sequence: CASSQDLNTEAFF. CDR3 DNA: TGCGCCAGCAGCCAGGACTTGAACACTGAAGCTTTCTTT.

DNA for the CDR3: TGTGCCAGCAGTTACCACAGGGTGCCCACTGAAGCTTTCTTT. Its translation: CASSYHRVPTEAFF. J is TRBJ1-1 and V is TRBV27; D possibly corresponds to TRBD1 (6 bases). Between the trimmed V and J ends, which lost 4 bases and 4 bases, there was a span of 13 bases. The germline V gene encodes CDR1 MNHEY and CDR2 SMNVEV (reference sequence). CDR3 length: 14 amino acids.

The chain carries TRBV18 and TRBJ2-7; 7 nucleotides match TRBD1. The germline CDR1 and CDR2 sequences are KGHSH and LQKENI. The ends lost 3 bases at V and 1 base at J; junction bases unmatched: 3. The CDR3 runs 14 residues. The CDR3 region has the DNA TGTGCCAGCTCACCCCGGGACAGATCCTACGAGCAGTACTTC. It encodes CASSPRDRSYEQYF.

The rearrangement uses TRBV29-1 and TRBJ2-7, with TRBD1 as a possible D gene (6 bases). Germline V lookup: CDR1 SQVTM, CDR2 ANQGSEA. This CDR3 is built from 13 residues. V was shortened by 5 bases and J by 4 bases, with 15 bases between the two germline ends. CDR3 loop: CSVNGAGEYEQYF. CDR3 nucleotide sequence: TGCAGCGTTAACGGGGCAGGGGAATACGAGCAGTACTTC.

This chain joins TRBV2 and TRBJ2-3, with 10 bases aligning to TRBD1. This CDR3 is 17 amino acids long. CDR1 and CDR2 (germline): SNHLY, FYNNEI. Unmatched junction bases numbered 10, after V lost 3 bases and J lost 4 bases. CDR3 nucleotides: TGTGCCAGCAGTGATGGGTTGACAGGGGGCTTCTCAGATACGCAGTATTTT. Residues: CASSDGLTGGFSDTQYF.

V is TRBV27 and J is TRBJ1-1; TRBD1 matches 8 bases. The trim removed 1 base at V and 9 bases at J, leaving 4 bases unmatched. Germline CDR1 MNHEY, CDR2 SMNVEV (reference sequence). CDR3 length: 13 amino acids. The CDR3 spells CASSLFGQGKAFF. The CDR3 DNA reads TGTGCCAGCAGTTTATTCGGACAGGGTAAAGCTTTCTTT.

CDR3 nucleotide sequence: TGTGCCAGCAGCTTTAGCGGGGGGGCTCGTAATGAGCAGTTCTTC. Amino acids: CASSFSGGARNEQFF. The rearrangement joins TRBV7-9 to TRBJ2-1; 11 nucleotides line up with TRBD2. In germline, CDR1 is SEHNR, CDR2 FQNEAQ (reference sequence). V dropped 3 bases and J dropped 7; count of bases not matched to a gene: 5. CDR3 length equals 15 residues.

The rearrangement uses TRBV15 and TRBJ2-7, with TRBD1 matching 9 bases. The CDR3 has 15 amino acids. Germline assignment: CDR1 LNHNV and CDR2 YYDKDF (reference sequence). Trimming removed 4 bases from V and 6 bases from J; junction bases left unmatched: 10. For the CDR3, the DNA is TGTGCCACCAGCACTGACAGGGGGTTAGGGGCCGAGCAGTACTTC. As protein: CATSTDRGLGAEQYF. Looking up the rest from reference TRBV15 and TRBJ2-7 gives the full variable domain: DAMVIQNPRYQVTQFGKPVTLSCSQTLNHNVMYWYQQKSSQAPKLLFHYYDKDFNNEADTPDNFQSRRPNTSFCFLDIRSPGLGDTAMYLCATSTDRGLGAEQYFGPGTRLTVT.

CDR3: CAIGRQEYNEQFF. The DNA of the CDR3 is TGTGCCATAGGGAGACAGGAATACAATGAGCAGTTCTTC. The chain joins TRBV6-5 to TRBJ2-1; possible D gene TRBD1, 6 bases. The CDR3 extends over 13 amino acids. Trimming removed 10 bases from V and 4 bases from J, with 14 bases in between. Germline V gene lookup returns CDR1 MNHEY and CDR2 SVGAGI.

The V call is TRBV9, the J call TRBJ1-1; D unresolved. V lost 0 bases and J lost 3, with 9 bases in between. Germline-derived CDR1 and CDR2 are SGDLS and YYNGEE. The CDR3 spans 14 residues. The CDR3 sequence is CASSVAPSDTEAFF. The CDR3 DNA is TGTGCCAGCAGCGTAGCTCCCTCGGACACTGAAGCTTTCTTT.

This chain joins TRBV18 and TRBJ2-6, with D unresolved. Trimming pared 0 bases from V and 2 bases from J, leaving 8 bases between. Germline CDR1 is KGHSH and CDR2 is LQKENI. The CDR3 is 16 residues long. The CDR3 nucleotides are TGTGCCAGCTCACCACCGGCAGTCACTGGGGCCAACGTCCTGACTTTC. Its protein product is CASSPPAVTGANVLTF. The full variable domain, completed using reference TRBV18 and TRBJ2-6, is NAGVMQNPRHLVRRRGQEARLRCSPMKGHSHVYWYRQLPEEGLKFMVYLQKENIIDESGMPKERFSAEFPKEGPSILRIQQVVRGDSAAYFCASSPPAVTGANVLTFGAGSRLTVL.

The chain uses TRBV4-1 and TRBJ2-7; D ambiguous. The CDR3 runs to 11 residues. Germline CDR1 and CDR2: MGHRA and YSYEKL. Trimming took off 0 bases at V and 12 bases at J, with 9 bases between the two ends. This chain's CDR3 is CASSQENRMYF. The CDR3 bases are TGCGCCAGCAGCCAAGAAAATAGAATGTACTTC.

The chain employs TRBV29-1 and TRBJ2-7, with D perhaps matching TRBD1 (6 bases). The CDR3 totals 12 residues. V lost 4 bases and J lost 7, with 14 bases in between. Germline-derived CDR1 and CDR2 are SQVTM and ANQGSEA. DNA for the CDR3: TGCAGCGTTGTACAGGTAGGGGGTGAGCAGTACTTC. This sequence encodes CSVVQVGGEQYF.

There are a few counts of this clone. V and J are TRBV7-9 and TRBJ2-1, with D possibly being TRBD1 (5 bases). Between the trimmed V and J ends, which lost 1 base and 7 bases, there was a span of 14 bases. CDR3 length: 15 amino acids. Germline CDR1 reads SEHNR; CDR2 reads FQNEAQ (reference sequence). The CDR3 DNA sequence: TGTGCCAGCAGCTTAGAATTCGGCAGGGAAAATGAGCAGTTCTTC. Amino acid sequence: CASSLEFGRENEQFF.

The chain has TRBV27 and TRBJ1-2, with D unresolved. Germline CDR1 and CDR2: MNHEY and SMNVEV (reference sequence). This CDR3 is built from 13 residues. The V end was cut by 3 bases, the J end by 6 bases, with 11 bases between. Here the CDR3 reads CASSFAPSNGYTF. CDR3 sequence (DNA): TGTGCCAGCAGTTTTGCTCCCAGTAATGGCTACACCTTC.

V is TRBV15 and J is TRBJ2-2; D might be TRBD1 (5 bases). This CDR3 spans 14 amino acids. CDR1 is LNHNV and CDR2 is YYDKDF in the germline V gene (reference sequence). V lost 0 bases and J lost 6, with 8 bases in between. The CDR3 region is CATSRDRVPGELFF. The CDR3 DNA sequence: TGTGCCACCAGCAGAGACAGGGTGCCCGGGGAGCTGTTTTTT.

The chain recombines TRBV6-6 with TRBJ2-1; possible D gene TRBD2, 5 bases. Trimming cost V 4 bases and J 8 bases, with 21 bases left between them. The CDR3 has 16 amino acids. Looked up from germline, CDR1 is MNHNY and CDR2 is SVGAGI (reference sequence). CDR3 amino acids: CASSWGVSRGVDEQFF. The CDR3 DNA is TGTGCCAGCAGTTGGGGAGTGTCTCGAGGTGTAGATGAGCAGTTCTTC.